The 29 T cell receptor beta chains given below trace back to one sample, sequenced in a study of blood T cell repertoires in COVID-19. TCRdb's table, derived via immunoSEQ multiplex PCR, lists solely in-frame clones and lacks some. Of 150,000 to 200,000 clones detected, approximately 80% appear once; the ten largest clones hold about a tenth. The sample taken for sequencing was peripheral blood. Receptors were obtained from a human donor in a cohort sampled during active COVID-19.

The rearrangement uses TRBV27 and TRBJ1-2, with TRBD1 identical over 7 bases. J lost 4 bases, V lost 6 bases, and 14 bases had no gene match. Looked up from germline, CDR1 is MNHEY and CDR2 is SMNVEV (reference sequence). The CDR3 covers 16 residues. The CDR3 nucleotides read TGTGCCAGCAGGCCCGTATCAGGGGGAGTGGGCTATGGCTACACCTTC. It encodes CASRPVSGGVGYGYTF.

This chain links TRBV6-2 or TRBV6-3 with TRBJ1-2, with D uncertain. The CDR3 runs to 16 residues. V was shortened by 5 bases and J by 7 bases, with 23 bases between the two germline ends. Germline lookup yields CDR1 MNHEY and CDR2 SVGEGT. The CDR3 DNA reads as TGTGCCAGCAGTCAATACCCCGGGAGGAGAACGATTGGCTACACCTTC. This encodes CASSQYPGRRTIGYTF.

This chain joins TRBV23-1 and TRBJ2-7; 11 bases are shared with TRBD2. TRBV23-1 is given ORF status, its function remaining uncertain. The CDR3 spans 19 residues. V trimming: 2 bases; J trimming: 4 bases; junction bases outside the gene matches: 16. CDR3 loop: CASSQTPGQGTSGSYEQYF. Here the CDR3 DNA reads TGCGCCAGCAGTCAAACACCGGGACAGGGAACTAGCGGGAGTTACGAGCAGTACTTC.

This chain links TRBV15 with TRBJ2-7, with 8 bases aligning to TRBD2. Germline trimming cut 3 bases from V and 0 bases from J; bases unmatched to any gene: 10. The CDR3 is made up of 17 amino acids. Per the germline V gene, CDR1 is LNHNV and CDR2 is YYDKDF (reference sequence). CDR3 in amino acids: CATSRATLAASSYEQYF. The CDR3 nucleotides are TGTGCCACCAGCAGGGCCACACTAGCGGCCAGCTCCTACGAGCAGTACTTC.

For this clone: Other DNA sequences in the sample encode the same CDR3. V is TRBV7-9 and J is TRBJ2-7; 7 positions match TRBD1. V lost 2 bases and J lost 6; bases outside the gene matches: 1. Germline-derived CDR1 and CDR2 are SEHNR and FQNEAQ (reference sequence). The CDR3 extends over 12 amino acids. CDR3 amino acids: CASSLSGGEQYF. The CDR3 coding sequence is TGTGCCAGCAGCTTATCAGGGGGCGAGCAGTACTTC.

The chain combines TRBV9 with TRBJ2-7, with 10 bases fitting TRBD1. V gave up 2 bases and J gave up 5 bases; unmatched junction bases: 10. Germline V CDR1 and CDR2: SGDLS, YYNGEE. The CDR3 consists of 16 residues. In DNA form, the CDR3 reads TGTGCCAGCAGCGTTGGGCCGGACAGGGGGTCCCACGAGCAGTACTTC. It encodes CASSVGPDRGSHEQYF.

The rearrangement links TRBV7-9 to TRBJ1-5; TRBD1 might be the D (5 bases). The CDR3 has 15 amino acids. Germline CDR1 SEHNR, CDR2 FQNEAQ (reference sequence). Trimming stripped 5 bases from V and 3 bases from J, with 14 bases between. The CDR3 protein is CASSIETEDNQPQHF. CDR3 DNA sequence: TGTGCCAGCAGCATTGAGACAGAGGACAATCAGCCCCAGCATTTT.

The rearrangement links TRBV11-3 to TRBJ2-2; 7 positions match TRBD1. Germline V gene sequence: CDR1 SGHNT, CDR2 YENEEA. J gave up 4 bases and V 3 bases, and 5 bases lay outside the gene matches. The length of the CDR3 is 15 residues. CDR3 DNA sequence: TGTGCCAGCAGCTTGAGGGGGCCGGTCACCGGGGAGCTGTTTTTT. This gives the protein CASSLRGPVTGELFF. The full variable domain, with the rest looked up from reference TRBV11-3 and TRBJ2-2, is EAGVVQSPRYKIIEKKQPVAFWCNPISGHNTLYWYLQNLGQGPELLIRYENEEAVDDSQLPKDRFSAERLKGVDSTLKIQPAELGDSAVYLCASSLRGPVTGELFFGEGSRLTVL.

The sample holds a few counts of this clone. The gene calls are TRBV5-1 and TRBJ2-1; maybe TRBD2 (5 bases). V lost 4 bases and J lost 5, with 22 bases in between. The CDR3 length is 17 residues. Germline assignment: CDR1 SGHRS and CDR2 YFSETQ. This chain's CDR3 is CASSLSRTAGLDNEQFF. CDR3 nucleotide sequence: TGCGCCAGCAGCCTCTCACGTACTGCGGGCCTGGACAATGAGCAGTTCTTC.

The rearrangement links TRBV5-1 to TRBJ1-2; no reliable D call. Trimming took off 1 base at V and 9 bases at J, with 10 bases between the two ends. The CDR3 extends over 12 amino acids. The germline gives CDR1 SGHRS, CDR2 YFSETQ. The DNA for the CDR3 is TGCGCCAGCAGCTTGAGCGAGCGCAGCTACACCTTC. This codes for CASSLSERSYTF.

This chain uses TRBV11-2 with TRBJ2-7; 10 bases match TRBD1. Germline CDR1 reads SGHAT; CDR2 reads FQNNGV. This CDR3 is built from 15 residues. V shed 2 bases and J 3 bases; nucleotides not matched to a gene: 4. The CDR3 sequence: CASSLTGTGVYEQYF. The CDR3 nucleotides are TGTGCCAGCAGCTTAACTGGGACAGGGGTCTACGAGCAGTACTTC.

There are a few counts of this clone. This sequence joins TRBV28 and TRBJ1-5; 7 nucleotides align to TRBD1. Looked up from germline, CDR1 is MDHEN and CDR2 is SYDVKM. The CDR3 totals 14 residues. Losses at the gene ends were 3 bases for V and 2 bases for J; bases not matched to a gene: 1. CDR3 nucleotide sequence: TGTGCCAGCAGTTTTACAGGGGGCAATCAGCCCCAGCATTTT. Translated, it gives CASSFTGGNQPQHF. The entire variable domain, with the rest obtained from reference TRBV28 and TRBJ1-5, is as follows: DVKVTQSSRYLVKRTGEKVFLECVQDMDHENMFWYRQDPGLGLRLIYFSYDVKMKEKGDIPEGYSVSREKKERFSLILESASTNQTSMYLCASSFTGGNQPQHFGDGTRLSIL.

The gene calls are TRBV27 and TRBJ1-1, with D maybe TRBD1 (5 bases). CDR3 length equals 15 residues. V shed 3 bases and J shed 1 base, with 12 bases lying between them. CDR1 is MNHEY and CDR2 is SMNVEV in the germline V gene (reference sequence). The CDR3 reads CASSLGPQANTEAFF. The CDR3 bases are TGTGCCAGCAGTTTGGGGCCTCAAGCGAACACTGAAGCTTTCTTT.

CDR3 sequence (DNA): TGCGCCAGCAGCCGGGCAGCGGGAGACACAGATACGCAGTATTTT. Its protein product is CASSRAAGDTDTQYF. This sequence joins TRBV4-1 and TRBJ2-3; 8 nucleotides agree with TRBD2. The length of the CDR3 is 15 residues. The V gene's germline CDR1 is MGHRA and CDR2 YSYEKL. Losses at the gene ends were 4 bases for V and 2 bases for J; bases not matched to a gene: 5.

The chain is built from TRBV7-2 and TRBJ2-5, with D unclear. CDR3 length: 16 amino acids. Trimming removed 1 base from V and 1 base from J, with 13 bases in between. Germline values: CDR1 SGHTA, CDR2 FQGNSA. The CDR3 DNA is TGTGCCAGCAGCTTAGAAACAGCTCACCCCCAAGAGACCCAGTACTTC. This sequence encodes CASSLETAHPQETQYF.

V usage is TRBV7-9 and J usage is TRBJ2-3; 8 bases agree with TRBD1. This CDR3 is built from 16 residues. V lost 1 base to trimming and J lost 2 bases; unmatched junction nucleotides: 5. Germline CDR1 is SEHNR and CDR2 is FQNEAQ (reference sequence). CDR3 in DNA: TGTGCCAGCAGCTTAGGACAGGGGACATACACAGATACGCAGTATTTT. It translates to CASSLGQGTYTDTQYF.

V is TRBV28 and J is TRBJ2-2, with D maybe TRBD1 (6 bases). Germline values: CDR1 MDHEN, CDR2 SYDVKM. The CDR3 runs 16 residues. V was trimmed by 6 bases and J by 6 bases, leaving 20 bases between them. In DNA, the CDR3 is TGTGCCAGCAGACTACTAACAACAGGGAAGGCCGGGGAGCTGTTTTTT. Translation: CASRLLTTGKAGELFF.

This chain connects TRBV4-1 to TRBJ2-5, with D perhaps TRBD2 (6 bases). The CDR3 extends over 16 amino acids. V dropped 1 base and J dropped 2 bases, with 14 bases sitting between them. The germline V gene encodes CDR1 MGHRA and CDR2 YSYEKL. CDR3 sequence reads: CASSQGLPAGQETQYF. The CDR3, as DNA: TGCGCCAGCAGCCAAGGCCTCCCCGCGGGGCAAGAGACCCAGTACTTC.

CDR3: CASSPRGQPPGNTIYF. The CDR3 DNA reads TGTGCCAGTAGTCCCCGGGGACAGCCTCCTGGAAACACCATATATTTT. The chain links TRBV19 to TRBJ1-3, with 7 bases lining up with TRBD1. V lost 5 bases, J lost 2 bases, and 9 bases stayed unmatched. The germline V gene has CDR1 LNHDA and CDR2 SQIVND (reference sequence). This CDR3 comprises 16 residues.

The chain joins TRBV6-1 to TRBJ2-1, with TRBD1 matching over 8 bases. CDR1 MNHNS and CDR2 SASEGT come from the germline V gene. Losses at the gene ends were 2 bases for V and 4 bases for J; bases not matched to a gene: 7. The CDR3 is made up of 16 amino acids. The CDR3 reads CASSERTGSLYNEQFF. CDR3 coding DNA: TGTGCCAGCAGTGAACGGACAGGGTCCCTTTACAATGAGCAGTTCTTC.

The rearrangement links TRBV10-1 to TRBJ2-2; D perhaps matches TRBD1 (6 bases). The CDR3 has 14 amino acids. V was cut by 8 bases and J by 6 bases, with 16 bases left in between. Germline V gives CDR1 WNHNN, CDR2 SYGVQD (reference sequence). CDR3 amino acids: CASQGSGRPGELFF. The CDR3 DNA reads as TGCGCCAGCCAGGGGTCGGGACGCCCCGGGGAGCTGTTTTTT.

This sequence joins TRBV29-1 and TRBJ2-1; D may be TRBD2 (6 bases). Germline V gives CDR1 SQVTM, CDR2 ANQGSEA. The V and J ends lost 2 bases and 9 bases respectively, with 11 bases between them. The CDR3 covers 12 residues. CDR3 nucleotides: TGCAGCGTTGAAACCGGGGGACCTGAGCAGTTCTTC. This codes for CSVETGGPEQFF.

The rearrangement joins TRBV3-1 (or the pseudogene TRBV3-2) to TRBJ2-1; 7 bases are shared with TRBD1. The V gene end was trimmed by 4 bases and the J gene end by 7 bases; junction bases not matched to a gene: 13. Germline V CDR1 and CDR2: LGHDT, YNNKEL (reference sequence). The CDR3 consists of 16 residues. CDR3 residues: CASSPSQGVGRNEQFF. CDR3 nucleotides: TGTGCCAGCAGCCCGTCGCAGGGGGTTGGTAGAAATGAGCAGTTCTTC.

Regarding this clone: This CDR3 is also generated by other DNA sequences in the sample. The chain joins TRBV19 to TRBJ2-5; 10 bases align to TRBD1. From germline, CDR1 is LNHDA and CDR2 SQIVND (reference sequence). This CDR3 has 12 amino acids. Trimming at V came to 8 bases and at J to 5 bases, leaving 2 bases not matched to a gene. The CDR3 reads CASGTGVETQYF. DNA of the CDR3: TGTGCCAGTGGGACAGGGGTGGAGACCCAGTACTTC. The variable domain in full, completed from reference TRBV19 and TRBJ2-5, reads DGGITQSPKYLFRKEGQNVTLSCEQNLNHDAMYWYRQDPGQGLRLIYYSQIVNDFQKGDIAEGYSVSREKKESFPLTVTSAQKNPTAFYLCASGTGVETQYFGPGTRLLVL.

The V gene is TRBV6-5, the J gene TRBJ2-7; 12 positions match TRBD2. Trimming took 0 bases from V and 6 from J; bases not matched to a gene: 3. The CDR3 runs to 15 residues. Germline CDR1 and CDR2: MNHEY and SVGAGI. Written as DNA, the CDR3 is TGTGCCAGCAGTTACTCGCGACTAGCGGGGGTCGAGCAGTACTTC. Residues: CASSYSRLAGVEQYF.

The gene calls are TRBV7-3 and TRBJ2-7; 14 nucleotides agree with TRBD2. The J segment lost 13 bases and the V segment lost 2 bases, leaving 7 bases of the junction unmatched. This CDR3 region has 14 residues. CDR1 is SGHTA and CDR2 is FQGTGA in the germline V gene. For the CDR3, the DNA is TGTGCCAGCAGCTTAGGGACTAGCGGGAGTTTTCAATACTTC. Protein sequence: CASSLGTSGSFQYF.

This sequence joins TRBV27 and TRBJ1-2; possibly TRBD1 for D (5 bases). The CDR3 spans 16 residues. The V gene's germline CDR1 is MNHEY and CDR2 SMNVEV (reference sequence). V gave up 5 bases and J gave up 0 bases, with 16 bases separating them. The CDR3 DNA follows: TGTGCCAGCAGTCCCCTTTCGACAGCAGCTAACTATGGCTACACCTTC. Translated: CASSPLSTAANYGYTF.

The chain joins TRBV9 to TRBJ1-1; D possibly corresponds to TRBD1 (6 bases). This CDR3 is 15 amino acids long. Deletions cut 2 bases from V and 6 bases from J, with 17 bases between. Germline V gene sequence: CDR1 SGDLS, CDR2 YYNGEE. This chain's CDR3 is CASSVGGAGLAEAFF. DNA for the CDR3: TGTGCCAGCAGCGTTGGGGGGGCAGGGCTGGCTGAAGCTTTCTTT.

V is TRBV24-1 and J is TRBJ1-5; D call uncertain. V gave up 9 bases and J gave up 8 bases, with 13 bases separating them. CDR1 KGHDR and CDR2 SFDVKD come from the germline V gene. This CDR3 has 12 residues. The CDR3 reads CATPPGRKPQHF. In nucleotides, the CDR3 is TGTGCCACCCCCCCTGGGAGGAAGCCCCAGCATTTT.